These T cell receptor beta chains were read from a single sample in a study of beta chain features in type 1 diabetes. Profiled with immunoSEQ multiplex PCR; TCRdb holds only in-frame clones, not every one. The profile shows hundreds of thousands of clones, around 12% of them singletons. The source material was naive CD4+ T cells from blood. The origin of the receptors is a woman under 30 with type 1 diabetes. Each CDR3 is given with its conserved first and last residue. D genes are given only for firm matches.

D gene	V gene	J gene	CDR3 protein
TRBD1	TRBV9	TRBJ1-1	CASSVEGRGPREAFF
TRBD1	TRBV30	TRBJ2-4	CAWSPPSRTGINIQYF
TRBD1	TRBV9	TRBJ1-5	CASSVQGGQPQHF
TRBD1	TRBV5-1	TRBJ2-1	CASSLDRGVGNEQFF
TRBD1	TRBV12-5	TRBJ1-2	CASAADRAYGYTF
TRBD1	TRBV5-1	TRBJ2-3	CASSSQGQRDTQYF
-	TRBV2	TRBJ1-1	CASSEVRDTEAFF
TRBD2	TRBV6-5	TRBJ2-3	CASSKGLAGDTQYF
-	TRBV7-2	TRBJ1-2	CASSDTRGSYGYTF
TRBD2	TRBV5-6	TRBJ2-1	CASRPPGLEGNEQFF
TRBD1	TRBV18	TRBJ2-7	CASSPLRTGSHEQYF
-	TRBV19	TRBJ2-6	CASSTQSSGANVLTF
TRBD1	TRBV18	TRBJ2-1	CASGTDYNEQFF
-	TRBV5-1	TRBJ2-5	CASSFTGYQETQYF
-	TRBV28	TRBJ1-4	CASMGGPSNEKLFF
-	TRBV5-1	TRBJ2-2	CASSYRDIRNTGELFF
TRBD2	TRBV28	TRBJ2-3	CASRVTSGSGPSADTQYF
TRBD1	TRBV7-2	TRBJ2-7	CASSLDNRGYEQYF
TRBD2	TRBV7-9	TRBJ2-1	CASGPPTGGDEQFF
-	TRBV29-1	TRBJ2-5	CSGSRGETQYF
-	TRBV29-1	TRBJ1-3	CSVVPRGGTGNTIYF
TRBD1	TRBV7-9	TRBJ2-7	CASSLDRGREQYF
-	TRBV7-2	TRBJ2-3	CASAPPGTRTDTQYF
TRBD1	TRBV13	TRBJ2-7	CASTKNRGVYEQYF
TRBD2	TRBV4-1	TRBJ2-7	CASSHSEDMSLAGVSAHEQYF
-	TRBV29-1	TRBJ1-1	CSVGRATEAFF
-	TRBV30	TRBJ2-5	CAWSRGVETQYF
-	TRBV5-1	TRBJ1-2	CASSLDNRYTF
TRBD1	TRBV4-3	TRBJ2-2	CASSQDGDRNTGELFF
TRBD1	TRBV7-2	TRBJ2-7	CATGGQGAYEQYF
TRBD2	TRBV25-1	TRBJ2-3	CASRKGLAGGYGTDTQYF
-	TRBV19	TRBJ2-1	CASSIRDTVGNEQFF
TRBD2	TRBV7-8	TRBJ2-3	CASSFRRAGELPDTQYF
-	TRBV5-1	TRBJ2-1	CASSPSTSLNEQFF
TRBD1	TRBV30	TRBJ2-6	CAWSVLRDREFSGANVLTF
-	TRBV19	TRBJ2-5	CASGEGETQYF
TRBD2	TRBV19	TRBJ2-5	CASTGGGLETQYF
TRBD2	TRBV10-3	TRBJ2-3	CAIGGGVTDTQYF
-	TRBV7-2	TRBJ1-5	CASSLAFPQPQHF
TRBD1	TRBV4-3	TRBJ2-7	CASSSDRGNPYEQYF
-	TRBV29-1	TRBJ1-2	CSVEEHRVLYGYTF
-	TRBV25-1	TRBJ1-5	CASSEGGQPQHF
-	TRBV2	TRBJ2-7	CASSVAGMGEQYF
TRBD1	TRBV4-3	TRBJ2-7	CASSQGGTGSEEQYF
TRBD2	TRBV4-3	TRBJ2-7	CASSQAPGGSYEQYF
-	TRBV7-2	TRBJ1-1	CASSRGNRNTEAFF
-	TRBV28	TRBJ2-7	CASSSHQSDEQYF
TRBD2	TRBV19	TRBJ2-7	CASSPSAGGGYEQYF
-	TRBV7-9	TRBJ2-7	CASSPGNEQYF